Listed here are 23 T cell receptor beta chains from one sample, sequenced in a study of beta chain features in type 1 diabetes. Whole-study findings and limits: TCRB CDR3s from Type 1 diabetes patients were moderately but significantly shorter in all four CD4+ subsets.

Their specific antigens are unknown. Reverse transcription of all isolated RNA meant that expressed TCRB transcripts were sequenced. Measured with immunoSEQ multiplex PCR; TCRdb has only the in-frame clones, and not every one. This table has under 400,000 clones, roughly 13% appearing once. Sequenced input: naive CD4+ T cells from blood. Receptor source: a woman between 18 and 29 years old with type 1 diabetes.

This clone was detected a few times. The V and J genes are TRBV7-6 and TRBJ2-7, with TRBD2 identical over 8 bases. The junction had 15 bases not matched to a gene; V was cut back by 5 bases and J by 6 bases. Per the germline V gene, CDR1 is SGHVS and CDR2 is FNYEAQ. The CDR3 runs 16 residues. The chain's CDR3 is CASSPRTAGVSPEQYF. The CDR3 DNA sequence: TGTGCCAGCAGCCCCCGTACAGCGGGAGTATCTCCCGAGCAGTACTTC.

The rearrangement joins TRBV18 to TRBJ2-7; perhaps TRBD1 as D (5 bases). The CDR3 has 14 residues. From germline, CDR1 is KGHSH and CDR2 LQKENI. Trimming left V 3 bases short and J 3 bases short, with 12 bases between. Written as DNA, the CDR3 is TGTGCCAGCTCACCTGGGGCTACGGTCTACGAGCAGTACTTC. Translated, it gives CASSPGATVYEQYF.

This clone was detected a few times. The CDR3 protein is CSVTRLAGDTDTQYF. In DNA form, the CDR3 reads TGCAGCGTCACACGACTAGCGGGGGACACAGATACGCAGTATTTT. The J gene is TRBJ2-3, the V gene TRBV29-1, with TRBD2 matching 12 bases. V dropped 6 bases and J dropped 2; count of bases not matched to a gene: 6. CDR1 SQVTM and CDR2 ANQGSEA come from the germline V gene. The CDR3 totals 15 residues.

The chain joins TRBV7-2 to TRBJ2-7; 7 positions agree with TRBD2. Trimming cost V 5 bases and J 1 base; bases outside gene matches: 8. CDR1 and CDR2 (germline): SGHTA, FQGNSA. The CDR3 length is 15 residues. The CDR3 coding sequence is TGTGCCAGCAGCATCGAAGGGACTACATCCTACGAGCAGTACTTC. This codes for CASSIEGTTSYEQYF.

There are a few counts of this clone. The chain combines TRBV7-2 with TRBJ2-1; a weak D match, TRBD1 (6 bases). Germline V gene sequence: CDR1 SGHTA, CDR2 FQGNSA. The V end was cut by 3 bases, the J end by 4 bases, with 10 bases between. The CDR3 consists of 14 residues. In DNA form, the CDR3 reads TGTGCCAGCAGCTTGCAACAGGGTTACAATGAGCAGTTCTTC. This encodes CASSLQQGYNEQFF.

In this sample, this clone turned up a few times. The chain has TRBV5-1 and TRBJ1-2, with D unresolved. The ends were cut back, 0 bases at V and 0 bases at J, with 6 bases in the middle. This CDR3 comprises 14 residues. Per germline, CDR1 SGHRS and CDR2 YFSETQ. The CDR3 DNA reads as TGCGCCAGCAGCTTGGGTACAGCTAACTATGGCTACACCTTC. Amino acids: CASSLGTANYGYTF.

The chain has TRBV29-1 and TRBJ2-5, with 13 bases matching TRBD2. In germline, CDR1 is SQVTM, CDR2 ANQGSEA. Trimming at V came to 0 bases and at J to 4 bases, leaving 5 bases not matched to a gene. The CDR3 is 16 amino acids. CDR3 region: CSVEDELAGGGETQYF. CDR3 bases: TGCAGCGTTGAAGATGAACTAGCGGGAGGGGGAGAGACCCAGTACTTC.

The chain is built from TRBV29-1 and TRBJ2-4, with D hard to call. CDR3 length: 12 amino acids. Trimming took off 3 bases at V and 6 bases at J, with 9 bases between the two ends. Germline CDR1 and CDR2: SQVTM and ANQGSEA. The CDR3 DNA is TGCAGCGTTGACCATGGCAGAAACATTCAGTACTTC. Protein product: CSVDHGRNIQYF.

This clone was picked up a small number of times. V and J are TRBV19 and TRBJ2-2; D might be TRBD1 (5 bases). Trimming removed 4 bases at V and 0 bases at J, with 9 bases between. There are 15 residues in the CDR3. Germline CDR1 LNHDA, CDR2 SQIVND (reference sequence). Here the CDR3 DNA reads TGTGCCAGTAGTAACAGGCCTACGAACACCGGGGAGCTGTTTTTT. Translated: CASSNRPTNTGELFF. Filled out from reference TRBV19 and TRBJ2-2, the complete variable domain reads DGGITQSPKYLFRKEGQNVTLSCEQNLNHDAMYWYRQDPGQGLRLIYYSQIVNDFQKGDIAEGYSVSREKKESFPLTVTSAQKNPTAFYLCASSNRPTNTGELFFGEGSRLTVL.

This clone was detected only a few times. The rearrangement uses TRBV15 and TRBJ2-7, with D unresolved. This CDR3 spans 15 amino acids. V lost 0 bases, J lost 2 bases, and 11 bases lay in between. From germline, CDR1 is LNHNV and CDR2 YYDKDF (reference sequence). Here the CDR3 reads CATSRDYTETYEQYF. CDR3 coding DNA: TGTGCCACCAGCAGAGATTATACAGAAACCTACGAGCAGTACTTC.

This clone turned up a few times. The chain combines TRBV27 with TRBJ1-6; weak D call: TRBD1 (6 bases). The CDR3 covers 16 residues. V was trimmed by 5 bases and J by 0 bases, leaving 11 bases between them. Germline V lookup: CDR1 MNHEY, CDR2 SMNVEV (reference sequence). The CDR3 protein is CASSPRQDSYNSPLHF. The CDR3 nucleotides read TGTGCCAGCAGTCCCCGACAGGACTCCTATAATTCACCCCTCCACTTT.

The chain links TRBV7-2 to TRBJ2-7; tentatively, D is TRBD1 (6 bases). The CDR3 has 14 residues. Germline V gives CDR1 SGHTA, CDR2 FQGNSA. The V end lost 2 bases, the J end lost 2 bases, and 10 bases lay between the germline ends. The CDR3 DNA reads TGTGCCAGCAGCTTATATAGGACAGCCTACGAGCAGTACTTC. This encodes CASSLYRTAYEQYF.

The chain links TRBV19 to TRBJ2-5, with 8 bases lining up with TRBD2. V trimming: 5 bases; J trimming: 5 bases; junction bases outside the gene matches: 13. CDR1 is LNHDA and CDR2 is SQIVND in the germline V gene (reference sequence). CDR3 size: 16 residues. CDR3 protein: CASSHGGSGIGETQYF. The CDR3 region has the DNA TGTGCCAGTAGTCACGGGGGTAGCGGGATTGGGGAGACCCAGTACTTC.

J is TRBJ1-2 and V is TRBV29-1; no clear D. The V and J ends lost 0 bases and 5 bases respectively, with 16 bases between them. Germline assignment: CDR1 SQVTM and CDR2 ANQGSEA. This CDR3 is 15 amino acids long. This CDR3 is CSVEDYRDEGYGYTF. CDR3 in DNA: TGCAGCGTTGAAGATTACCGGGATGAGGGATATGGCTACACCTTC.

This clone showed up just a few times. The V and J genes are TRBV5-4 and TRBJ2-2; 8 bases fit TRBD1. V trimming: 2 bases; J trimming: 1 base; junction bases outside the gene matches: 1. The CDR3 covers 15 residues. Germline V CDR1 and CDR2: SGHNT, YYREEE (reference sequence). CDR3 protein: CASSFDRGNTGELFF. The DNA for the CDR3 is TGTGCCAGCAGCTTCGACAGGGGGAACACCGGGGAGCTGTTTTTT.

This clone was counted a few times. This chain links TRBV5-1 with TRBJ2-3, with D tentatively TRBD2 (5 bases). The germline gives CDR1 SGHRS, CDR2 YFSETQ. V lost 4 bases and J lost 0, with 18 bases in between. This CDR3 is 17 amino acids long. CDR3 bases: TGCGCCAGCAGCCACGGTTATCGGGGTACTAGCACAGATACGCAGTATTTT. Amino acid sequence: CASSHGYRGTSTDTQYF.

This clone showed up just a few times. The chain carries TRBV6-5 and TRBJ2-7, with 7 positions matching TRBD1. The CDR3 consists of 14 residues. The trim removed 2 bases at V and 3 bases at J, leaving 4 bases unmatched. The V gene's germline CDR1 is MNHEY and CDR2 SVGAGI. CDR3 bases: TGTGCCAGCAGTTACGTGAGGGACAGCTACGAGCAGTACTTC. Translating gives CASSYVRDSYEQYF.

This clone was recorded a few times. The chain has TRBV19 and TRBJ1-2; D ambiguous. The germline V gene encodes CDR1 LNHDA and CDR2 SQIVND (reference sequence). This CDR3 has 17 residues. V was cut by 3 bases and J by 2 bases, with 19 bases left in between. The CDR3 region is CASSMNGVEERNYGYTF. The CDR3 DNA reads as TGTGCCAGTAGTATGAATGGAGTGGAGGAGCGAAACTATGGCTACACCTTC.

This clone was seen a handful of times. The chain links TRBV7-2 to TRBJ2-3; possible D gene TRBD1, 5 bases. Germline V gene sequence: CDR1 SGHTA, CDR2 FQGNSA. The CDR3 contains 14 residues. Trimming removed 6 bases at V and 2 bases at J, with 12 bases between. CDR3 region: CASRSQGTTDTQYF. CDR3 bases: TGTGCCAGCAGATCCCAGGGTACCACAGATACGCAGTATTTT.

This clone was seen only a few times. The chain has TRBV5-6 and TRBJ2-5; the D gene is possibly TRBD2 (6 bases). Germline loops: CDR1 SGHDT, CDR2 YYEEEE. Deletions cut 2 bases from V and 4 bases from J, with 18 bases between. The CDR3 covers 16 residues. The CDR3 nucleotides read TGTGCCAGCAGCTTCCCGACCCCGGGAGTACGAGAGACCCAGTACTTC. This translates into CASSFPTPGVRETQYF.

This chain joins TRBV28 and TRBJ1-2; D remains ambiguous. Trimming removed 3 bases at V and 7 bases at J, with 6 bases between. The CDR3 sequence is 11 residues long. CDR1 MDHEN and CDR2 SYDVKM come from the germline V gene. This CDR3 reads CASSLSFGYTF. In DNA form, the CDR3 reads TGTGCCAGCAGTTTGAGCTTTGGCTACACCTTC.

This chain links TRBV7-9 with TRBJ1-2; TRBD1 agrees at 9 bases. V lost 5 bases to trimming and J lost 8 bases; unmatched junction nucleotides: 6. The CDR3 length is 13 residues. The germline V gene has CDR1 SEHNR and CDR2 FQNEAQ (reference sequence). CDR3 protein: CASSTVGQGGYTF. CDR3 in DNA: TGTGCCAGCAGCACTGTAGGACAGGGGGGCTACACCTTC.

Here the CDR3 reads CSISTSVYDTQYF. The CDR3 DNA reads as TGCAGCATATCGACTAGCGTCTATGATACGCAGTATTTT. This chain connects TRBV29-1 to TRBJ2-3, with 8 bases identical to TRBD2. The CDR3 sequence is 13 residues long. From germline, CDR1 is SQVTM and CDR2 ANQGSEA. V shed 8 bases, J shed 6 bases, and the junction held 10 bases outside the gene matches.